This TCR beta chain was retrieved from a study of technical replicates of blood from a few donors. Looked up from germline, CDR1 is SGHNT and CDR2 is YENEEA. The V and J ends lost 5 bases and 7 bases respectively, with 15 bases between them. This CDR3 contains 14 residues. The protocol was immunoSEQ multiplex PCR, while the TCRdb copy is restricted to in-frame clones and leaves out a portion. The sample carries about 70,000 clones, just under 95% recorded once. Sequencing was done on a sample of T cells isolated from PBMCs. This chain joins TRBV11-3 and TRBJ1-3; the D gene is possibly TRBD1 (6 bases). This clonotype originated in a human donor in good health. The CDR3 region is CASSVRGSGNTIYF. CDR3 DNA: TGTGCCAGCAGCGTCAGGGGAAGTGGGAACACCATATATTTT. The full variable domain, its missing parts supplied by reference TRBV11-3 and TRBJ1-3, is EAGVVQSPRYKIIEKKQPVAFWCNPISGHNTLYWYLQNLGQGPELLIRYENEEAVDDSQLPKDRFSAERLKGVDSTLKIQPAELGDSAVYLCASSVRGSGNTIYFGEGSWLTVV.